Shown below are 8 T cell receptor beta chains from a single sample sequenced in a study of T cells in localized non-small cell lung cancer. Clones were sequenced by immunoSEQ multiplex PCR, and TCRdb holds only the in-frame ones, with some missing. The sample lists 26,000 or so clones, 87% occurring once. The source was peripheral blood, collected before any cancer treatment. The receptor set was obtained from a male donor at least 60 years old with stage I lung adenocarcinoma.

The CDR3 is CASQNSGNTIYF. The CDR3 nucleotides read TGTGCCTCCCAGAACTCTGGAAACACCATATATTTT. The V call is TRBV30, the J call TRBJ1-3; the D is unclear. The V end lost 7 bases, the J end lost 0 bases, and 7 bases lay between the germline ends. The CDR3 is made up of 12 amino acids. Per germline, CDR1 GTSNPN and CDR2 SVGIG (reference sequence).

The chain uses TRBV18 and TRBJ1-5; D possibly corresponds to TRBD1 (5 bases). This CDR3 spans 13 amino acids. The germline V gene encodes CDR1 KGHSH and CDR2 LQKENI. Trimming left V 3 bases short and J 7 bases short, with 10 bases between. The CDR3 region has the DNA TGTGCCAGCTCACCCAGGGCAGGGCAGCCCCAGCATTTT. This codes for CASSPRAGQPQHF. Combining the CDR3 with reference TRBV18 and TRBJ1-5 gives the whole variable domain NAGVMQNPRHLVRRRGQEARLRCSPMKGHSHVYWYRQLPEEGLKFMVYLQKENIIDESGMPKERFSAEFPKEGPSILRIQQVVRGDSAAYFCASSPRAGQPQHFGDGTRLSIL.

The chain carries TRBV6-1 and TRBJ1-5; 7 nucleotides line up with TRBD1. Germline trimming cut 6 bases from V and 4 bases from J; bases unmatched to any gene: 9. The CDR3 sequence is 15 residues long. CDR1 and CDR2 (germline): MNHNS, SASEGT. The CDR3 bases are TGTGCCAGCAGCCTACAGGGGATAGGGAATCAGCCCCAGCATTTT. Its protein is CASSLQGIGNQPQHF.

Turning to this clone: Compared with germline, one end of the junction differs, possibly owing to a read error. The chain carries TRBV10-2 and TRBJ1-1; no clear D gene. This CDR3 has 13 amino acids. In germline, CDR1 is WSHSY, CDR2 SAAADI. The CDR3 loop reads CVSSLPLNTEAFF. The CDR3, as DNA: TGCGTCAGCAGTCTGCCCCTGAACACTGAAGCTTTCTTT.

The chain joins TRBV7-2 to TRBJ2-3, with 12 positions matching TRBD2. Looked up from germline, CDR1 is SGHTA and CDR2 is FQGNSA. Losses at the gene ends were 6 bases for V and 5 bases for J; bases not matched to a gene: 3. CDR3 length equals 14 residues. The CDR3 DNA reads TGTGCCAGCAGTCTAGCGGGGGGGCTAGATACGCAGTATTTT. Translated, it gives CASSLAGGLDTQYF.

The chain is built from TRBV19 and TRBJ2-3, with D perhaps TRBD2 (5 bases). The CDR3 runs to 14 residues. Trimming left V 7 bases short and J 0 bases short, with 11 bases between. Germline assignment: CDR1 LNHDA and CDR2 SQIVND (reference sequence). Here the CDR3 reads CASKEEVSTDTQYF. DNA for the CDR3: TGTGCCAGTAAGGAGGAGGTGAGCACAGATACGCAGTATTTT.

The V call is TRBV4-2, the J call TRBJ2-3, with a tentative D call TRBD2 (6 bases). This CDR3 region has 13 residues. Trimming stripped 8 bases from V and 0 bases from J, with 9 bases between. Germline V gene sequence: CDR1 LGHNA, CDR2 YNFKEQ. The CDR3 protein is CASGGSSTDTQYF. The DNA of the CDR3 is TGTGCCAGCGGGGGGTCTAGCACAGATACGCAGTATTTT.

V is TRBV5-6 and J is TRBJ2-3; D gene ambiguous. V gave up 0 bases and J gave up 3 bases, with 5 bases separating them. Germline V gene sequence: CDR1 SGHDT, CDR2 YYEEEE. There are 13 residues in the CDR3. The CDR3 sequence: CASSLAGTDTQYF. CDR3 nucleotide sequence: TGTGCCAGCAGCTTGGCCGGGACAGATACGCAGTATTTT.